The clone carrying this T cell receptor beta chain came up many times. This specimen comes from a study of T cells in Graves' hyperthyroidism and ophthalmopathy. Amplification yielded TCR beta CDR3 regions, with RNA transcripts as the source. TCR CDR3 regions were first amplified by RT-PCR with HTBI primers. Each CDR3 protein is one row after TCRdb ran MiXCR on the multiplex PCR reads. The repertoire holds about 290,000 distinct CDR3 sequences, approximately 16% seen once, with roughly 31% in the top ten. This CDR3 region has 14 residues. The germline gives CDR1 LGHDT, CDR2 YNNKEL (reference sequence). V lost 7 bases, J lost 4 bases, and 17 bases lay in between.

The sequencing sample was made of blood. The sequence derives from a man aged 25 to 45 with Graves' hyperthyroidism. The chain recombines TRBV3-1 with TRBJ2-7, with D possibly being TRBD2 (5 bases). The CDR3 nucleotides read TGTGCCAGCACCTTCGGGAAAGGGAATTACGAGCAGTACTTC. Amino acids: CASTFGKGNYEQYF.